The 29 T cell receptor beta chains reported below all come from one sample, sequenced in a study of T cell repertoires in cytomegalovirus infection. TCRdb used MiXCR to reprocess the reads, holding one entry per CDR3 protein. The top ten clones hold over 10% of a sample with around 490,000 distinct CDR3 sequences, 26% of them seen once. What was sequenced was PBMCs. Receptors originate from a human donor in good health (CMV status not recorded). Some clones in this sample may be carry-over from other donors' samples.

This clonotype was seen repeatedly, ten times or more. The chain links TRBV7-2 to TRBJ1-1, with 9 bases fitting TRBD1. CDR1 and CDR2 from the germline V gene are SGHTA and FQGNSA. CDR3 size: 15 residues. With V trimmed by 5 bases and J by 0 bases, 4 bases remained unmatched. The CDR3 region is CASSVRQGVNTEAFF. The CDR3 DNA sequence: TGTGCCAGCAGCGTCCGACAGGGGGTGAACACTGAAGCTTTCTTT.

This clonotype has a count of ten or more. The chain recombines TRBV19 with TRBJ2-2, with a possible D match to TRBD1 (6 bases). V lost 6 bases, J lost 7 bases, and 15 bases lay in between. The CDR3 covers 14 residues. The V gene's germline CDR1 is LNHDA and CDR2 SQIVND (reference sequence). CDR3 nucleotide sequence: TGTGCCAGTAGGGCGTTCCAGGGACACGGGGAGCTGTTTTTT. This sequence encodes CASRAFQGHGELFF.

This rearrangement joins TRBV11-2 to TRBJ1-4; D is possibly TRBD1 (5 bases). CDR3 length: 14 amino acids. Germline V lookup: CDR1 SGHAT, CDR2 FQNNGV. V shed 3 bases and J shed 4 bases, with 9 bases lying between them. This CDR3 reads CASSFRGNNEKLFF. DNA of the CDR3: TGTGCCAGCAGCTTTAGGGGAAATAATGAAAAACTGTTTTTT.

This clonotype showed up just a few times. The chain combines TRBV7-9 with TRBJ2-3; D gene unclear. V lost 4 bases to trimming and J lost 1 base, with 12 bases between them. The CDR3 spans 15 residues. Germline V gives CDR1 SEHNR, CDR2 FQNEAQ (reference sequence). CDR3 amino acids: CASSSSSLRTDTQYF. The CDR3 region has the DNA TGTGCCAGCAGCTCCAGTAGTTTACGCACAGATACGCAGTATTTT.

This chain links TRBV28 with TRBJ1-2; 10 bases are shared with TRBD1. V lost 6 bases, J lost 8 bases, and 9 bases stayed unmatched. CDR1 and CDR2 (germline): MDHEN, SYDVKM. CDR3 length: 14 amino acids. The CDR3 loop reads CASSATGTGDGYTF. In DNA, the CDR3 is TGTGCCAGCAGCGCAACCGGGACAGGGGACGGCTACACCTTC.

The chain uses TRBV7-9 and TRBJ2-1; TRBD2 matches 8 bases. Per the germline V gene, CDR1 is SEHNR and CDR2 is FQNEAQ (reference sequence). V lost 5 bases, J lost 4 bases, and 13 bases stayed unmatched. The CDR3 loop spans 17 amino acids. The CDR3 sequence is CASSPRIRAGAYNEQFF. In DNA, the CDR3 is TGTGCCAGCAGCCCCAGGATCAGAGCGGGAGCTTACAATGAGCAGTTCTTC.

The rearrangement links TRBV2 to TRBJ2-1, with 9 bases identical to TRBD2. The CDR3 sequence is 18 residues long. V was pared by 7 bases and J by 0 bases, with 13 bases of the junction left unmatched. CDR1 is SNHLY, CDR2 FYNNEI, per germline. In nucleotides, the CDR3 is TGTGCCAGCACCGGTCGGCTAGCGGGACTTAGCTCCTACAATGAGCAGTTCTTC. The encoded protein is CASTGRLAGLSSYNEQFF.

The CDR3 region is CASNLRAGAGELFF. The CDR3 nucleotides read TGTGCCAGCAATCTCAGAGCGGGAGCCGGGGAGCTGTTTTTT. This rearrangement joins TRBV2 to TRBJ2-2, with 8 bases aligning to TRBD2. Germline V gives CDR1 SNHLY, CDR2 FYNNEI. Trimming took 7 bases from V and 6 from J; bases not matched to a gene: 7. This CDR3 spans 14 amino acids. Full variable domain (missing parts from reference TRBV2 and TRBJ2-2): EPEVTQTPSHQVTQMGQEVILRCVPISNHLYFYWYRQILGQKVEFLVSFYNNEISEKSEIFDDQFSVERPDGSNFTLKIRSTKLEDSAMYFCASNLRAGAGELFFGEGSRLTVL.

The CDR3 sequence is CASRETGTGWNSPLHF. The CDR3 coding sequence is TGTGCCAGCAGAGAAACCGGGACAGGCTGGAATTCACCCCTCCACTTT. V usage is TRBV7-9 and J usage is TRBJ1-6; 8 nucleotides agree with TRBD1. Germline CDR1 reads SEHNR; CDR2 reads FQNEAQ (reference sequence). With V trimmed by 6 bases and J by 7 bases, 11 bases remained unmatched. The CDR3 extends over 16 amino acids. The variable domain in full, with the rest retrieved from reference TRBV7-9 and TRBJ1-6, is DTGVSQNPRHKITKRGQNVTFRCDPISEHNRLYWYRQTLGQGPEFLTYFQNEAQLEKSRLLSDRFSAERPKGSFSTLEIQRTEQGDSAMYLCASRETGTGWNSPLHFGNGTRLTVT.

This clonotype came up a few times. The V gene is TRBV20-1, the J gene TRBJ2-3; 11 bases are shared with TRBD2. The ends lost 3 bases at V and 1 base at J; junction bases unmatched: 6. The CDR3 is 16 residues long. Germline assignment: CDR1 DFQATT and CDR2 SNEGSKA (reference sequence). For the CDR3, the DNA is TGCAGTGCTAGGGCTAGCGGGAGGAGAGGCACAGATACGCAGTATTTT. Protein product: CSARASGRRGTDTQYF.

The DNA for the CDR3 is TGTGCCAGCAGTTTCACCGGCGGGGAGCGTGTGAATGAGCAGTTCTTC. This translates into CASSFTGGERVNEQFF. J is TRBJ2-1 and V is TRBV12-3 or TRBV12-4; TRBD2 might be the D (6 bases). The length of the CDR3 is 16 residues. The germline V and J ends were trimmed by 3 bases and 7 bases, with 19 bases remaining between them.

Only a few counts were recorded for this clonotype. The CDR3: CSAGRGDGNIQYF. CDR3 coding DNA: TGCAGTGCTGGTAGGGGTGATGGAAACATTCAGTACTTC. The V gene is TRBV20-1, the J gene TRBJ2-4; possibly TRBD1 for D (5 bases). Trimming shortened V by 5 bases and J by 6 bases, and 14 bases separated the two germline ends. Germline V gene lookup returns CDR1 DFQATT and CDR2 SNEGSKA (reference sequence). CDR3 length: 13 residues.

The sample holds many counts of this clonotype. The rearrangement uses TRBV19 and TRBJ1-2; weak D call: TRBD1 (6 bases). Trimming cost V 5 bases and J 4 bases, with 17 bases left between them. The CDR3 spans 15 residues. CDR1 LNHDA and CDR2 SQIVND come from the germline V gene (reference sequence). The CDR3 loop is CASSSRDRLLYGYTF. CDR3 bases: TGTGCCAGTAGTTCCCGAGACAGGCTGCTCTATGGCTACACCTTC.

The CDR3 bases are TGCAGCGTTGTAGAGCGGGAGGGAAGGAATGAGCAGTTCTTC. Its translation is CSVVEREGRNEQFF. V is TRBV29-1 and J is TRBJ2-1; 10 nucleotides agree with TRBD2. The junction had 7 bases not matched to a gene; V was cut back by 4 bases and J by 7 bases. The germline CDR1 and CDR2 sequences are SQVTM and ANQGSEA. This CDR3 comprises 14 residues.

The chain has TRBV4-1 and TRBJ2-2; a weak D match, TRBD2 (5 bases). Germline lookup yields CDR1 MGHRA and CDR2 YSYEKL. There are 13 residues in the CDR3. V was pared by 2 bases and J by 8 bases, with 9 bases between. CDR3 bases: TGCGCCAGCAGCCAACCCGGGATTGGGGAGCTGTTTTTT. Translated: CASSQPGIGELFF.

This clonotype has at least ten counts. J is TRBJ2-7 and V is TRBV7-6, with D maybe TRBD1 (6 bases). CDR1 and CDR2 (germline): SGHVS, FNYEAQ. The germline V and J ends were trimmed by 1 base and 1 base, with 29 bases remaining between them. CDR3 size: 21 residues. This CDR3 is CASSLGGRTATNLKESYEQYV. The CDR3 nucleotides are TGTGCCAGCAGCTTAGGGGGTCGGACAGCGACGAATCTAAAGGAATCCTACGAGCAGTACGTC.

In its sample, this clonotype was seen a few times. The chain is built from TRBV7-2 and TRBJ2-2, with 7 bases identical to TRBD1. The germline gives CDR1 SGHTA, CDR2 FQGNSA. The junction had 2 bases not matched to a gene; V was cut back by 1 base and J by 6 bases. The CDR3 covers 14 residues. This CDR3 reads CASSLVGQAGELFF. The CDR3 DNA is TGTGCCAGCAGCTTAGTAGGACAGGCCGGGGAGCTGTTTTTT.

This clonotype was seen more than once but under ten times. The chain combines TRBV7-9 with TRBJ1-6, with 8 bases aligning to TRBD1. The ends lost 3 bases at V and 6 bases at J; junction bases unmatched: 13. The CDR3 is 18 residues long. The germline CDR1 and CDR2 sequences are SEHNR and FQNEAQ (reference sequence). The CDR3 loop reads CASSLWTGRNPTNSPLHF. For the CDR3, the DNA is TGTGCCAGCAGCTTGTGGACAGGGCGCAATCCAACTAATTCACCCCTCCACTTT.

CDR3 region: CASSIGRVDYEQYF. CDR3 nucleotides: TGTGCCAGTAGTATCGGGCGGGTCGACTACGAGCAGTACTTC. This rearrangement joins TRBV19 to TRBJ2-7; D might be TRBD2 (5 bases). There are 14 residues in the CDR3. Trimming took 3 bases from V and 3 from J, leaving 12 bases between them. The germline gives CDR1 LNHDA, CDR2 SQIVND (reference sequence).

The rearrangement uses TRBV4-1 and TRBJ1-6, with D tentatively TRBD1 (6 bases). Trimming left V 0 bases short and J 9 bases short, with 15 bases between. There are 16 residues in the CDR3. Germline assignment: CDR1 MGHRA and CDR2 YSYEKL. Written as DNA, the CDR3 is TGCGCCAGCAGCCAAGATGGAGGGGGTATAGGTTCACCCCTCCACTTT. Protein sequence: CASSQDGGGIGSPLHF.

The chain recombines TRBV5-4 with TRBJ1-2, with 7 nucleotides matching TRBD1. The CDR3 length is 16 residues. The V gene's germline CDR1 is SGHNT and CDR2 YYREEE (reference sequence). V trimming: 7 bases; J trimming: 3 bases; junction bases outside the gene matches: 15. CDR3 nucleotides: TGTGCCAGCCGAAAAGGATCAGGGGGTACGGACTATGGCTACACCTTC. This encodes CASRKGSGGTDYGYTF.

This clonotype was observed a few times. The V and J genes are TRBV24-1 and TRBJ2-1, with 7 bases lining up with TRBD2. The CDR3 runs to 15 residues. J lost 5 bases, V lost 0 bases, and 3 bases had no gene match. In germline, CDR1 is KGHDR, CDR2 SFDVKD. The chain's CDR3 is CATSDLGLEDNEQFF. CDR3 nucleotide sequence: TGTGCCACCAGTGATTTGGGACTAGAGGACAATGAGCAGTTCTTC.

The CDR3 DNA sequence: TGCGCCAGCAGCGACCCGCCCGGAGGAAACTATGGCTACACCTTC. This translates into CASSDPPGGNYGYTF. The rearrangement links TRBV4-1 to TRBJ1-2, with D uncertain. V dropped 5 bases and J dropped 2 bases, with 15 bases sitting between them. Germline V gene lookup returns CDR1 MGHRA and CDR2 YSYEKL. The CDR3 runs to 15 residues.

This clonotype has a count of ten or more. The gene calls are TRBV7-2 and TRBJ2-2; 7 positions match TRBD1. The CDR3 contains 15 residues. Per germline, CDR1 SGHTA and CDR2 FQGNSA. Losses at the gene ends were 5 bases for V and 3 bases for J; bases not matched to a gene: 6. CDR3 sequence: CASSTGQSYTGELFF. In DNA form, the CDR3 reads TGTGCCAGCAGCACGGGACAGAGCTACACCGGGGAGCTGTTTTTT.

This clonotype was observed a few times. The chain employs TRBV7-9 and TRBJ1-1; D is uncertain. The CDR3 has 14 residues. CDR1 is SEHNR and CDR2 is FQNEAQ in the germline V gene (reference sequence). The V end lost 2 bases, the J end lost 1 base, and 8 bases lay between the germline ends. CDR3 amino acids: CASSLTSSNTEAFF. For the CDR3, the DNA is TGTGCCAGCAGCTTAACATCCTCGAACACTGAAGCTTTCTTT.

This chain uses TRBV29-1 with TRBJ2-7, with 8 bases identical to TRBD1. J gave up 5 bases and V 7 bases, and 7 bases lay outside the gene matches. The CDR3 has 12 amino acids. CDR1 is SQVTM, CDR2 ANQGSEA, per germline. The CDR3 protein is CSAGQGVHEQYF. The CDR3 DNA reads TGCAGCGCCGGACAGGGAGTACACGAGCAGTACTTC.

The rearrangement joins TRBV19 to TRBJ1-1; 7 bases are shared with TRBD1. The CDR3 runs to 13 residues. Germline V gene data show CDR1 as LNHDA and CDR2 as SQIVND (reference sequence). Unmatched junction bases numbered 7, after V lost 6 bases and J lost 6 bases. The CDR3 DNA is TGTGCCAGTAGCGGGGGACAGATCGCTGAAGCTTTCTTT. Its translation: CASSGGQIAEAFF.

This clonotype appeared a few times. CDR3 loop: CASSETDMNTEAFF. The DNA for the CDR3 is TGTGCCAGCAGTGAAACGGACATGAACACTGAAGCTTTCTTT. J is TRBJ1-1 and V is TRBV2, with a possible D match to TRBD1 (5 bases). Trimming pared 2 bases from V and 0 bases from J, leaving 7 bases between. The germline V gene encodes CDR1 SNHLY and CDR2 FYNNEI. The CDR3 length is 14 residues.

The rearrangement links TRBV29-1 to TRBJ2-5, with unresolved D. Germline values: CDR1 SQVTM, CDR2 ANQGSEA. Deletions cut 6 bases from V and 7 bases from J, with 15 bases between. The CDR3 runs 12 residues. CDR3 coding DNA: TGCAGCGTACGGGCGCAACCAGGGACCCAGTACTTC. Translation gives CSVRAQPGTQYF.